This T cell receptor beta chain was sequenced for a study of siplizumab effects on memory and regulatory T cells. About this clone: The antigen is undetermined.

Study-level results: It was not possible to assign a naive or memory phenotype to roughly 80-96% of proliferating CD4+ or CD8+ clones. Siplizumab cultures yielded proliferating Tregs whose suppressive function was not confirmed.

Here immunoSEQ multiplex PCR was the method, and the copy in TCRdb shows in-frame clones only, minus some. Here the sample spans roughly 100,000 clones, 85% to 95% being singletons. The germline CDR1 and CDR2 sequences are MNHEY and SMNVEV (reference sequence). V dropped 2 bases and J dropped 7 bases, with 15 bases sitting between them. The CDR3 totals 15 residues. The source is a human donor in good health. The rearrangement uses TRBV27 and TRBJ1-5; D gene unclear. The sample was CD4+ T cells sorted from blood. CDR3 in DNA: TGTGCCAGCAGTTTAGAAGGTGGTCAAATCCAGCCCCAGCATTTT. Its translation is CASSLEGGQIQPQHF.